The 6 T cell receptor beta chains below all came from one sample that was sequenced in a study of EBV T-cell therapy then PD-1 blockade in nasopharyngeal carcinoma. The table came from immunoSEQ multiplex PCR; TCRdb's copy has only in-frame clones and leaves some out. The sample records roughly 16,000 clones, over 80% being singletons. Specified treatment: AdE1-LMPpoly-expanded autologous EBV-specific T-cell therapy followed by anti-PD-1 nivolumab. For these receptors, no antigen is known. This specimen consisted of CD8+ T cells from blood, obtained at day 0 from a patient whose treatment included autologous EBV-specific T cells and nivolumab. Receptor source: a man aged 35-49 years with nasopharyngeal carcinoma.

The genes are TRBV7-3 and TRBJ2-1; the D gene is possibly TRBD1 (6 bases). CDR3 size: 13 residues. Trimming took off 6 bases at V and 5 bases at J, with 11 bases between the two ends. Germline assignment: CDR1 SGHTA and CDR2 FQGTGA. CDR3 nucleotide sequence: TGTGCCAGCAGATCCGGGACAAACAATGAGCAGTTCTTC. It translates to CASRSGTNNEQFF.

The chain combines TRBV5-8 with TRBJ1-1; 7 bases map to TRBD1. This CDR3 contains 14 residues. The V and J ends lost 3 bases and 1 base, in that order; junction bases with no gene match: 3. Germline CDR1 reads SGHTS; CDR2 reads YDEGEE. The CDR3 DNA sequence: TGTGCCAGCAGCTGGACAGGTGCGAACACTGAAGCTTTCTTT. This encodes CASSWTGANTEAFF.

The V and J genes are TRBV6-5 and TRBJ2-5, with TRBD1 matching 10 bases. Germline V CDR1 and CDR2: MNHEY, SVGAGI. Trimming cost V 8 bases and J 5 bases; bases outside gene matches: 2. The CDR3 loop spans 12 amino acids. The CDR3 DNA reads as TGTGCCAGCGGGACAGGGGTTGAGACCCAGTACTTC. Protein: CASGTGVETQYF.

V is TRBV7-9 and J is TRBJ1-1, with D maybe TRBD1 (5 bases). Trimming took 2 bases from V and 0 from J, leaving 10 bases between them. This CDR3 has 15 residues. Germline lookup yields CDR1 SEHNR and CDR2 FQNEAQ (reference sequence). In DNA form, the CDR3 reads TGTGCCAGCAGCTTAAGTCAGGGCGTGAACACTGAAGCTTTCTTT. Protein: CASSLSQGVNTEAFF.

The chain has TRBV7-2 and TRBJ1-2; no definite D call. CDR3 size: 15 residues. V lost 5 bases to trimming and J lost 0 bases, with 13 bases between them. Germline V CDR1 and CDR2: SGHTA, FQGNSA. The CDR3 DNA reads as TGTGCCAGCAGCCCGCCCAGGACGGCTAACTATGGCTACACCTTC. Translating gives CASSPPRTANYGYTF.

This clone was seen just once. The chain recombines TRBV7-9 with TRBJ2-1, with 8 bases lining up with TRBD2. The CDR3 covers 19 residues. CDR1 is SEHNR and CDR2 is FQNEAQ in the germline V gene (reference sequence). Germline trimming cut 1 base from V and 0 bases from J; bases unmatched to any gene: 11. The CDR3 loop is CASSLEVRGGPSSYNEQFF. CDR3 bases: TGTGCCAGCAGCTTAGAGGTGCGCGGGGGGCCGTCCTCCTACAATGAGCAGTTCTTC.